This T cell receptor delta chain emerged from a study of Vδ1+ human thymocytes. Study-wide results and limits: Thymic delta-chain repertoires held roughly 20% Vdelta2 sequences and few Vdelta3, despite high sort purity. In the thymus, TRG and TRD repertoires looked highly polyclonal with Gaussian CDR3 lengths. TRD repertoires were essentially private, unlike widely shared TRG clonotypes.

Worth noting for this clone: Antigen specificity is unknown. This specimen includes other DNA sequences encoding the same CDR3.

The CDR3 extends over 20 amino acids. Trimming cost V 5 bases and J 2 bases; bases outside gene matches: 23. Per the germline V gene, CDR1 is TSWWSYY and CDR2 is QGS. Extracted RNA was reverse transcribed into cDNA. Pooled V-gene forward primers with one constant-region reverse primer generated the CDR3 amplicons by multiplex PCR. TCRdb reprocessed the multiplex PCR reads using CATT. Here the sample spans about 27,000 delta-chain clones, 25% to 35% being singletons. The sorted cells were CD3+ Vdelta1+ Vdelta2- thymocytes from alphabeta-depleted thymus. Sequenced sample: Vdelta1+ gamma-delta thymocytes from the thymus. As for subset: FACS-sorted CD3+ TCRalphabeta- TCRVdelta1+ TCRVdelta2- thymocytes. The gene calls are TRDV1 and TRDJ1; the match to TRDD3 covers 7 bases. This clonotype was obtained from a boy younger than two who had congenital heart surgery. Written as DNA, the CDR3 is TGTGCTCTTGGGAATGGGGTACTAGGGGATAAAGGGCCTACGACCGATAAACTCATCTTT. Its translation: CALGNGVLGDKGPTTDKLIF.